These 8 T cell receptor beta chains were all obtained from the same sample, sequenced in a study of regulatory T cells in long-lasting Graves disease (dated by TCRdb to the early 2020s). The protocol used for the library was multiplex PCR. Sequencing took place on an Illumina HiSeq 4000. To build TCR beta libraries, CDR3 regions were amplified by Arm-PCR using iRepertoire HTBI primers. TCRdb handled the public reads itself, with Q25 trimming in fastp and clone calling in MiXCR, and kept productive beta chains. Every distinct CDR3 protein forms one entry, paired with its most common genes and DNA. The sample table holds hundreds of thousands of distinct CDR3 sequences, of which approximately 15% were seen once. 15% to 20% of the sample goes to the ten largest clones. The sample's time point label, in plain terms: newly diagnosed GD, antithyroid drugs for less than 3 months. For both TCR sequencing and RNA sequencing, RNA was extracted from PBMCs in TRIzol.

This sample also appeared in a second study, on T cells in Graves' hyperthyroidism and ophthalmopathy.

The source was peripheral blood mononuclear cells (PBMCs), collected at new diagnosis, from a patient treated with antithyroid drugs. These receptors came from a woman in her twenties or thirties with Graves disease. Donor details come from another sample of the same person, matched by shared clones.

This clonotype was found many times. The V call is TRBV18, the J call TRBJ2-5, with D perhaps matching TRBD1 (5 bases). CDR1 is KGHSH, CDR2 LQKENI, per germline. This CDR3 is built from 13 residues. With 6 bases removed from V and 2 bases from J, the gap between germline ends came to 10 bases. For the CDR3, the DNA is TGTGCCAGCTCCGAACAGGTACAAGAGACCCAGTACTTC. Protein: CASSEQVQETQYF.

This clonotype was picked up a small number of times. The chain joins TRBV24-1 to TRBJ1-5; the match to TRBD1 covers 7 bases. The CDR3 spans 16 residues. V lost 8 bases, J lost 6 bases, and 15 bases stayed unmatched. Germline V CDR1 and CDR2: KGHDR, SFDVKD. This CDR3 is CATNDPTTGAGQPQHF. In nucleotides, the CDR3 is TGTGCCACCAATGACCCCACAACAGGGGCCGGTCAGCCCCAGCATTTT.

This clonotype was recorded a few times. This chain links TRBV10-3 with TRBJ2-7; 7 positions agree with TRBD1. The germline CDR1 and CDR2 sequences are ENHRY and SYGVKD. The CDR3 loop spans 13 amino acids. The V gene end was trimmed by 10 bases and the J gene end by 2 bases; junction bases not matched to a gene: 8. The CDR3 loop is CATTRDSPYEQYF. CDR3 in DNA: TGTGCCACCACCCGGGACAGCCCCTACGAGCAGTACTTC.

This clonotype was counted ten times or more. The chain recombines TRBV30 with TRBJ1-5; no clear D. The ends were cut back, 3 bases at V and 4 bases at J, with 10 bases in the middle. From germline, CDR1 is GTSNPN and CDR2 SVGIG (reference sequence). CDR3 length equals 13 residues. In nucleotides, the CDR3 is TGTGCCTGGAGGGGCCAGCCAAATCAGCCCCAGCATTTT. Its protein is CAWRGQPNQPQHF.

This clonotype was observed a handful of times. The chain links TRBV4-1 to TRBJ2-7; 8 bases align to TRBD1. The CDR3 contains 16 residues. Germline values: CDR1 MGHRA, CDR2 YSYEKL. J was trimmed by 3 bases and V by 6 bases; bases with no gene match: 13. The CDR3 DNA is TGCGCCAGCAGTCACTCTCCCGGGACAGGACTCTACGAGCAGTACTTC. Translating it yields CASSHSPGTGLYEQYF.

A note on this clonotype: The likely explanation is a read error, given a far larger clone one base away. This chain connects TRBV2 to TRBJ2-1; D is ambiguous. Trimming cost V 8 bases and J 10 bases, with 12 bases left between them. This CDR3 comprises 11 residues. CDR1 SNHLY and CDR2 FYNNEI come from the germline V gene. In DNA, the CDR3 is TGTGCCAGCGGGAAGAGCTACGAGCAGTTCTTC. Translation: CASGKSYEQFF.

In this sample, this clonotype turned up many times. The chain recombines TRBV28 with TRBJ1-2; D is undetermined. Between the trimmed V and J ends, which lost 4 bases and 4 bases, there was a span of 10 bases. The CDR3 loop spans 13 amino acids. Per the germline V gene, CDR1 is MDHEN and CDR2 is SYDVKM. CDR3 region: CASSSPPPYGYTF. The CDR3 region has the DNA TGTGCCAGCAGTTCGCCACCCCCCTATGGCTACACCTTC.

This clonotype was seen only a few times. The chain recombines TRBV7-9 with TRBJ2-2; 9 bases are a match to TRBD1. Germline V gene sequence: CDR1 SEHNR, CDR2 FQNEAQ (reference sequence). The CDR3 runs to 16 residues. The ends lost 0 bases at V and 4 bases at J; junction bases unmatched: 3. CDR3 loop: CASSLAGTGLTGELFF. DNA for the CDR3: TGTGCCAGCAGCTTAGCTGGGACAGGGCTCACCGGGGAGCTGTTTTTT.